The present TCR beta chain was sequenced within a study of CD8+ T cells in alopecia areata. The overall study: Severity among treated patients was scored by the percentage of scalp area affected.

Treatment denoted: oral pan-JAK inhibitor, 5-10 mg twice daily. For this clone: Antigen specificity is unknown.

RNA was isolated and reverse transcribed to cDNA, the sequencing template. Here immunoSEQ multiplex PCR was the method, and the copy in TCRdb shows in-frame clones only, minus some. The sample has roughly 76,000 clones; 25% to 30% are singletons. Findings of the study overall: For patients receiving tofacitinib, scalp clonality and expanded CD8+ clones among the top 100 significantly decreased.

Trimming shortened V by 3 bases and J by 3 bases, and 15 bases separated the two germline ends. This CDR3 comprises 15 residues. CDR1 SGHNT and CDR2 YYREEE come from the germline V gene (reference sequence). The J gene is TRBJ1-2, the V gene TRBV5-4, with a possible D match to TRBD1 (5 bases). The clonotype originates from a human donor with alopecia areata. This specimen was CD8+ T cells sorted from blood, taken at week 4, from a patient treated with tofacitinib. CDR3 in DNA: TGTGCCAGCAGCTCATTAGGGGAGTCCGACTATGGCTACACCTTC. Encoded protein: CASSSLGESDYGYTF.